The 27 T cell receptor beta chains given below trace back to one sample, sequenced in a study of beta chain features in type 1 diabetes (dated by TCRdb to the late 2010s). The library relied on the immunoSEQ multiplex PCR assay. The High Capacity cDNA Reverse Transcription Kit was used to reverse transcribe all of the isolated RNA, meaning that expressed TCRB transcripts were what got sequenced. This is the immuneACCESS table as TCRdb keeps it, with only in-frame sequences that have V and J called. A part of the clones is gone; compared with another copy, unresolved V genes explain less than half, and the rest is unexplained. The sample contains 430,000 or so clones, roughly 10% of them found a single time. Clones ranked in the top ten supply 0.04% to 0.05% of the sample. Source material: naive CD4+ T cells from blood. In light of the paper, this sample's cell subset or site label describes: true naive CD4+ T cells. The receptors come from a woman aged 18-29 years in good health.

In its sample, this clone was seen a few times. The chain uses TRBV30 and TRBJ1-6; TRBD1 is a possible D gene (5 bases). The CDR3 has 15 residues. The V gene lost 3 bases and the J gene lost 7 bases, with 16 bases spanning the gap. CDR1 GTSNPN and CDR2 SVGIG come from the germline V gene (reference sequence). The CDR3 reads CAWRTATDGNSPLHF. The CDR3, as DNA: TGTGCCTGGAGGACAGCTACGGACGGGAATTCACCCCTCCACTTT.

This clone came up a few times. The J gene is TRBJ2-6, the V gene TRBV5-4; no clear D gene. CDR1 SGHNT and CDR2 YYREEE come from the germline V gene (reference sequence). The CDR3 runs to 15 residues. V shed 7 bases and J shed 0 bases, with 11 bases lying between them. This CDR3 reads CASRPLSSGANVLTF. The CDR3 coding sequence is TGTGCCAGCCGACCCCTGAGCTCTGGGGCCAACGTCCTGACTTTC.

In nucleotides, the CDR3 is TGTGCCAGCAGCTTCAGGGCTGGTGAAAAACTGTTTTTT. It codes for CASSFRAGEKLFF. V gene TRBV7-9 combines with J gene TRBJ1-4; weak D call: TRBD1 (5 bases). Per the germline V gene, CDR1 is SEHNR and CDR2 is FQNEAQ (reference sequence). The CDR3 totals 13 residues. V was pared by 3 bases and J by 7 bases, with 9 bases between.

In this sample, this clone turned up a few times. The rearrangement joins TRBV5-1 to TRBJ2-1; 7 bases line up with TRBD2. This CDR3 comprises 14 residues. The V segment lost 4 bases and the J segment 7 bases; nucleotides outside the gene matches: 8. Germline V lookup: CDR1 SGHRS, CDR2 YFSETQ. The CDR3 bases are TGCGCCAGCAGCGAGATGCGGGGGAATAATGAGCAGTTCTTC. Protein sequence: CASSEMRGNNEQFF.

The V gene is TRBV7-9, the J gene TRBJ2-1; D unresolved. This CDR3 has 13 amino acids. The germline CDR1 and CDR2 sequences are SEHNR and FQNEAQ (reference sequence). Trimming took 5 bases from V and 8 from J, leaving 13 bases between them. The CDR3 nucleotides read TGTGCCAGCAGCCAGCAAAGTTTTGATGAGCAGTTCTTC. Translated, it gives CASSQQSFDEQFF. The whole variable domain, remainder taken from reference TRBV7-9 and TRBJ2-1, is DTGVSQNPRHKITKRGQNVTFRCDPISEHNRLYWYRQTLGQGPEFLTYFQNEAQLEKSRLLSDRFSAERPKGSFSTLEIQRTEQGDSAMYLCASSQQSFDEQFFGPGTRLTVL.

On this clone itself: One junction end does not reproduce the germline sequence, and a read error may be involved. This sequence joins TRBV7-2 and TRBJ2-7; no definite D call. Germline V lookup: CDR1 SGHTA, CDR2 FQGNSA. There are 14 residues in the CDR3. CDR3 bases: TGTGTCAGCAGCTACCGGACCCGCGACTACGAGCAGTACTTC. Its protein product is CVSSYRTRDYEQYF.

This clone was picked up a small number of times. This chain uses TRBV2 with TRBJ1-2; no clear D. V gave up 5 bases and J gave up 3 bases, with 4 bases separating them. Germline loops: CDR1 SNHLY, CDR2 FYNNEI. The CDR3 has 11 amino acids. The CDR3 reads CASSLDYGYTF. The CDR3 DNA reads TGTGCCAGCAGTTTAGACTATGGCTACACCTTC. The full variable domain, in which reference TRBV2 and TRBJ1-2 provide the parts outside the CDR3, is EPEVTQTPSHQVTQMGQEVILRCVPISNHLYFYWYRQILGQKVEFLVSFYNNEISEKSEIFDDQFSVERPDGSNFTLKIRSTKLEDSAMYFCASSLDYGYTFGSGTRLTVV.

V gene TRBV5-1 combines with J gene TRBJ2-4; 8 bases line up with TRBD2. V lost 0 bases and J lost 2; bases outside the gene matches: 4. The CDR3 contains 16 residues. Germline V gene lookup returns CDR1 SGHRS and CDR2 YFSETQ. CDR3 loop: CASSLVSGTTKNIQYF. CDR3 coding DNA: TGCGCCAGCAGCTTGGTTAGCGGGACGACCAAAAACATTCAGTACTTC.

To note about this clone: Other DNA sequences in the same sample also yield this CDR3. The V and J genes are TRBV18 and TRBJ2-5; no reliable D call. Germline V lookup: CDR1 KGHSH, CDR2 LQKENI. The CDR3 has 13 residues. V was shortened by 3 bases and J by 2 bases, with 7 bases between the two germline ends. The CDR3 is CASSPGRQETQYF. The CDR3 DNA follows: TGTGCCAGCTCACCGGGCAGACAAGAGACCCAGTACTTC.

This clone appeared a few times. The chain links TRBV4-1 to TRBJ2-3; the match to TRBD2 covers 7 bases. Per the germline V gene, CDR1 is MGHRA and CDR2 is YSYEKL. CDR3 length: 16 amino acids. V lost 0 bases, J lost 7 bases, and 10 bases stayed unmatched. CDR3 protein: CASSQDITKRGYTQYF. For the CDR3, the DNA is TGCGCCAGCAGCCAAGACATCACCAAGCGGGGATATACGCAGTATTTT.

This clone was detected a few times. The gene calls are TRBV6-6 and TRBJ2-3; D tentatively fits TRBD1 or TRBD2 (5 bases each). Germline V gene sequence: CDR1 MNHNY, CDR2 SVGAGI (reference sequence). With 6 bases removed from V and 1 base from J, the gap between germline ends came to 11 bases. The CDR3 loop spans 14 amino acids. CDR3 DNA sequence: TGTGCCAGCAGCCCCACGGGGCGCACAGATACGCAGTATTTT. The encoded protein is CASSPTGRTDTQYF.

V and J are TRBV9 and TRBJ2-1; 9 bases fit TRBD2. With V trimmed by 4 bases and J by 7 bases, 9 bases remained unmatched. The CDR3 is made up of 15 amino acids. CDR1 is SGDLS and CDR2 is YYNGEE in the germline V gene. In DNA form, the CDR3 reads TGTGCCAGCAGCTCCCGCGGGGGGGCCAGTAATGAGCAGTTCTTC. The encoded protein is CASSSRGGASNEQFF.

The chain carries TRBV13 and TRBJ1-1, with D possibly TRBD1 on 5 matching bases. The V end lost 6 bases, the J end lost 2 bases, and 16 bases lay between the germline ends. The CDR3 has 15 residues. The germline gives CDR1 PRHDT, CDR2 FYEKMQ (reference sequence). CDR3 protein: CASSRTGTVNTEAFF. Here the CDR3 DNA reads TGTGCCAGCAGTCGTACCGGGACGGTAAACACTGAAGCTTTCTTT.

This clone has more than one count but fewer than ten. This rearrangement joins TRBV7-9 to TRBJ2-1, with 14 nucleotides matching TRBD2. The trim removed 5 bases at V and 5 bases at J, leaving 11 bases unmatched. Germline loops: CDR1 SEHNR, CDR2 FQNEAQ (reference sequence). The CDR3 is 18 residues long. CDR3 in amino acids: CASSPPRLAGGKDNEQFF. Written as DNA, the CDR3 is TGTGCCAGCAGCCCACCCCGACTAGCGGGAGGGAAGGACAATGAGCAGTTCTTC.

This clone was seen a handful of times. The V gene is TRBV7-3, the J gene TRBJ2-2; D remains unclear. The V gene's germline CDR1 is SGHTA and CDR2 FQGTGA. V was pared by 4 bases and J by 4 bases, with 10 bases between. There are 14 residues in the CDR3. The CDR3 is CASSSNPGTGELFF. CDR3 sequence (DNA): TGTGCCAGCAGCTCAAACCCCGGCACCGGGGAGCTGTTTTTT. The complete variable domain, with remaining parts taken from reference TRBV7-3 and TRBJ2-2, reads GAGVSQTPSNKVTEKGKYVELRCDPISGHTALYWYRQSLGQGPEFLIYFQGTGAADDSGLPNDRFFAVRPEGSVSTLKIQRTERGDSAVYLCASSSNPGTGELFFGEGSRLTVL.

The gene calls are TRBV30 and TRBJ1-1; maybe TRBD1 (5 bases). Looked up from germline, CDR1 is GTSNPN and CDR2 is SVGIG (reference sequence). V lost 4 bases to trimming and J lost 6 bases, with 9 bases between them. This CDR3 is built from 11 residues. The CDR3 is CAWMRGAEAFF. The DNA of the CDR3 is TGTGCCTGGATGCGGGGCGCTGAAGCTTTCTTT.

The rearrangement links TRBV9 to TRBJ2-1; D possibly uses TRBD1 or TRBD2 (5 bases each). Trimming shortened V by 2 bases and J by 5 bases, and 14 bases separated the two germline ends. Germline CDR1 is SGDLS and CDR2 is YYNGEE. This CDR3 has 15 residues. CDR3 DNA: TGTGCCAGCAGCGTCACCGGGACGGTTCACAATGAGCAGTTCTTC. Its translation: CASSVTGTVHNEQFF. The whole variable domain, filled in from reference TRBV9 and TRBJ2-1, reads DSGVTQTPKHLITATGQRVTLRCSPRSGDLSVYWYQQSLDQGLQFLIQYYNGEERAKGNILERFSAQQFPDLHSELNLSSLELGDSALYFCASSVTGTVHNEQFFGPGTRLTVL.

The chain joins TRBV7-9 to TRBJ1-4, with D possibly being TRBD1 (6 bases). CDR1 is SEHNR and CDR2 is FQNEAQ in the germline V gene (reference sequence). V lost 4 bases and J lost 4, with 16 bases in between. This CDR3 comprises 16 residues. The CDR3 DNA is TGTGCCAGCAGCTCTAGACCGGGGGCCGTTAATGAAAAACTGTTTTTT. Protein: CASSSRPGAVNEKLFF.

The rearrangement uses TRBV2 and TRBJ1-6; D call uncertain. Trimming removed 9 bases from V and 7 bases from J, with 13 bases in between. The CDR3 is 13 residues long. Germline V CDR1 and CDR2: SNHLY, FYNNEI. In DNA, the CDR3 is TGTGCCAGTACAAGGACGGCGAATTCACCCCTCCACTTT. It specifies CASTRTANSPLHF.

This chain uses TRBV4-1 with TRBJ1-1; the D is unclear. Germline values: CDR1 MGHRA, CDR2 YSYEKL. The CDR3 has 12 amino acids. The V and J ends lost 3 bases and 1 base respectively, with 3 bases between them. The CDR3 nucleotides are TGCGCCAGCAGCCACCCGAACACTGAAGCTTTCTTT. Translated, it gives CASSHPNTEAFF.

The table lists this clone with a count of one. The chain uses TRBV2 and TRBJ2-5; D gene unclear. V dropped 7 bases and J dropped 5 bases, with 8 bases sitting between them. The germline gives CDR1 SNHLY, CDR2 FYNNEI. CDR3 length: 11 amino acids. DNA for the CDR3: TGTGCCAGCACTACTGGGGAGACCCAGTACTTC. This codes for CASTTGETQYF.

The chain joins TRBV5-6 to TRBJ2-7; 7 bases agree with TRBD2. Germline V gene sequence: CDR1 SGHDT, CDR2 YYEEEE. The CDR3 runs to 15 residues. V gave up 7 bases and J gave up 0 bases; unmatched junction bases: 10. The chain's CDR3 is CASETSAQSSYEQYF. The CDR3 DNA reads as TGTGCCAGCGAAACTAGCGCCCAGAGCTCCTACGAGCAGTACTTC.

The sample holds a few counts of this clone. The V gene is TRBV12-2, the J gene TRBJ2-3; the D call of TRBD1 is as the table states it, not checked on the DNA. TRBV12-2 is a pseudogene locus. This CDR3 is built from 15 residues. As DNA, the CDR3 is TGTGCAAGTCGCACTCCCACTTTTAGGGGGAACACGCAGTATTTT. Residues: CASRTPTFRGNTQYF.

This sequence joins TRBV4-1 and TRBJ2-3, with 10 positions matching TRBD2. Germline V lookup: CDR1 MGHRA, CDR2 YSYEKL. The J segment lost 5 bases and the V segment lost 5 bases, leaving 13 bases of the junction unmatched. This CDR3 is built from 17 residues. The DNA for the CDR3 is TGCGCCAGCAGCAAGGGCGGACTAGCGGTTTGGGGAGATACGCAGTATTTT. This sequence encodes CASSKGGLAVWGDTQYF.

The J gene is TRBJ2-3, the V gene TRBV4-2, with a weak D call TRBD2 (5 bases). The CDR3 is 15 residues long. CDR1 and CDR2 (germline): LGHNA, YNFKEQ. Trimming cost V 4 bases and J 1 base, with 12 bases left between them. CDR3 nucleotides: TGTGCCAGCAGCCGCCTAGCCCCCGGCACAGATACGCAGTATTTT. Encoded protein: CASSRLAPGTDTQYF.

On this clone: Additional DNA sequences in this sample encode the identical CDR3. The rearrangement uses TRBV7-2 and TRBJ2-7; D is unresolved. The length of the CDR3 is 13 residues. The V end was cut by 1 base, the J end by 3 bases, with 7 bases between. Germline V lookup: CDR1 SGHTA, CDR2 FQGNSA. As DNA, the CDR3 is TGTGCCAGCAGCTTAGGAGGCAACTACGAGCAGTACTTC. Residues: CASSLGGNYEQYF.

This clone turned up a few times. The rearrangement uses TRBV5-1 and TRBJ1-2; 9 bases align to TRBD1. This CDR3 contains 15 residues. The germline V gene encodes CDR1 SGHRS and CDR2 YFSETQ. V was pared by 3 bases and J by 1 base, with 4 bases of the junction left unmatched. The CDR3 sequence is CASSSGQGNNYGYTF. The CDR3 DNA follows: TGCGCCAGCAGCTCGGGACAGGGCAATAACTATGGCTACACCTTC.